The rows below give T cell receptor beta chains drawn from one sample of a study of cytomegalovirus exposure and HLA in healthy donors. Method: immunoSEQ multiplex PCR; TCRdb's copy keeps in-frame clones and lacks some. This table holds around 300,000 clones, around 66% found once. The sample comprised PBMCs. These receptor sequences come from a female donor in good health and CMV-seronegative. The conserved cysteine and the conserved F or W are not part of the CDR3 here. A D gene is named only where the DNA matches it firmly.

d_gene	len	v_gene	j_gene	CDR3aa
-	12	TRBV28	TRBJ2-7	ASSFGQGRYEQY
TRBD2	14	TRBV18	TRBJ2-1	ASSLFGLAGGDEQF
-	10	TRBV28	TRBJ2-3	ASSPDTDTQY
TRBD2	13	TRBV6-5	TRBJ2-1	ASSKGLDGGNEQF
-	12	TRBV5-1	TRBJ1-3	ASSLEGGGDTIY
TRBD1	11	TRBV19	TRBJ2-7	ASSATGEKEQY
TRBD1	14	TRBV6-5	TRBJ2-7	ASSYSGDRGPYEQY
TRBD2	13	TRBV5-4	TRBJ2-7	ASSLAVAGSDEQY
TRBD1	12	TRBV19	TRBJ1-2	ASRDRGTYPGYT
TRBD1	15	TRBV7-8	TRBJ1-2	ASSPRDRESRLYGYT
TRBD1	14	TRBV25-1	TRBJ2-1	ASSVRGQGANNEQF